A selection of T cell receptor beta chains follows, all from one sample in a study of T cell repertoires in cytomegalovirus infection. TCRdb re-called the reads with MiXCR, one entry per CDR3 protein. This sample carries 210,000 or so distinct CDR3 sequences, roughly 6.5% of them seen once, and the ten largest clones take roughly 6%. Sequenced material: PBMCs. Receptors were obtained from a human donor in good health (CMV status not recorded). Some clones in this sample may be carry-over from other donors' samples. CDR3s include the opening cysteine and the closing phenylalanine or tryptophan. D genes are given only for firm matches. Size is stated for part of the rows, as once, few or many counts, or as a class when the clone is expanded.

TRBJ2-5 TRBV20-1 . few TGCAGTGCTTGGGGCCTAGCTTGGGAGACCCAGTACTTC CSAWGLAWETQYF
TRBJ2-3 TRBV29-1 . many TGCAGCGTTGAGGGGAGCACAGATACGCAGTATTTT CSVEGSTDTQYF
TRBJ2-1 TRBV6-6 . few TGTGCCAGCATCCCGACAGCCCTGTCTAGAGAGCAGTTCTTC CASIPTALSREQFF
TRBJ2-7 TRBV20-1 . many TGCAGTGCTAGACAGAAAAGCGGCTACGAGCAGTACTTC CSARQKSGYEQYF
TRBJ1-1 TRBV6-5 . few TGTGCCAGCACTTCCGCCGGGGGGCGGAATGAAGCTTTCTTT CASTSAGGRNEAFF
TRBJ1-1 TRBV7-2 TRBD1 many TGTGCCAGCAGCTCACAACAGGGGTTTGCTGAAGCTTTCTTT CASSSQQGFAEAFF
TRBJ1-2 TRBV28 . many TGTGCCAGCAGTTTATTAATTAGGGGGGCTGGCTACACCTTC CASSLLIRGAGYTF
TRBJ2-5 TRBV5-6 TRBD1 many TGTGCCAGCAGCTTAGTCGGCAGGGGGCAGACCCAGTACTTC CASSLVGRGQTQYF
TRBJ1-1 TRBV4-3 . many TGCGCCAGCAGCCAAGATGAGGGTGAAGCTTTCTTT CASSQDEGEAFF
TRBJ2-7 TRBV7-6 . many TGTGCCAGCAGCTTAATTTCGGCCACCTACGAGCAGTACTTC CASSLISATYEQYF
TRBJ2-2 TRBV19 TRBD1 . TGTGCCAGCGCTAAATCCGGGACAGGGGCATGGGGCACCGGGGAGCTGTTTTTT CASAKSGTGAWGTGELFF
TRBJ2-1 TRBV7-2 TRBD2 . TGTGCCAGCAGCTTAGCCCCTAGCGGGGGGTACAATGAGCAGTTCTTC CASSLAPSGGYNEQFF
TRBJ1-4 TRBV5-5 TRBD1 few TGTGCCAGCAGCTCGGACGGGACAGGGGACGAAAAACTGTTTTTT CASSSDGTGDEKLFF
TRBJ1-2 TRBV6-1 TRBD1 many TGTGCCAGCAGCATAGACCGGGACAGAGGGGTTAGCTACACCTTC CASSIDRDRGVSYTF
TRBJ1-5 TRBV7-8 . many TGTGCCAGCAGCTGGGACCACGGGGAACATCAGCCCCAGCATTTT CASSWDHGEHQPQHF
TRBJ2-7 TRBV7-2 . many TGTGCCAGCAGCTTCCCAGGGGTCCCCTACGAGCAGTACTTC CASSFPGVPYEQYF
TRBJ2-3 TRBV2 . . TGTGCCAGCATAGGTACTACCACTAGCACAGATACGCAGTATTTT CASIGTTTSTDTQYF
TRBJ1-1 TRBV29-1 TRBD1 few TGCAGCGTTGCTACCGGGACAGTGAGGGCTGAAGCTTTCTTT CSVATGTVRAEAFF
TRBJ2-7 TRBV20-1 . many TGCAGTGCGCCGACAGTAACCCGGTACGAGCAGTACTTC CSAPTVTRYEQYF
TRBJ1-1 TRBV20-1 . many TGCAGTGCTAGAGGAGTCGGGGGGACTGAAGCTTTCTTT CSARGVGGTEAFF
TRBJ2-2 TRBV5-6 . . TGTGCCAGCAGCTCCTTATTGACCACCGGGGAGCTGTTTTTT CASSSLLTTGELFF
TRBJ2-1 TRBV6-6 . . TGTGCCAGCAGGTTCGGAGGGGGGGGTCACAATGAGCAGTTCTTC CASRFGGGGHNEQFF
TRBJ2-1 TRBV6-2/TRBV6-3 . many TGTGCCAGCAGTTTGGGCTCGCGGCAGTTCTTC CASSLGSRQFF
TRBJ2-3 TRBV20-1 . . TGCAGTGCTAGAGATCGGTTGGAGGGGAAAGGTACGCAGTATTTT CSARDRLEGKGTQYF
TRBJ2-7 TRBV6-2/TRBV6-3 . many TGTGCCAGCAGTCCAGGTGAGGGGCCACAAGAGCAGTACTTC CASSPGEGPQEQYF
TRBJ2-1 TRBV28 . many TGTGCCAGCAGTTTACCGGGGTTTACCTACAATGAGCAGTTCTTC CASSLPGFTYNEQFF
TRBJ1-1 TRBV7-2 . many TGTGCCAGCAGCTTAATGGTTAGGGATGCTTTCTTT CASSLMVRDAFF